The 29 T cell receptor beta chains below come from one sample, sequenced in a study of blood T cells in healthy people across ages. The use of a sample-barcoded 5' primer and a J-beta primer mix characterized a second PCR of roughly 6 to 12 cycles. TCRdb re-called the 5' RACE reads through MiXCR, storing one row per CDR3 protein. The profile shows about 600,000 distinct CDR3 sequences, roughly 48% of them singletons. The sequencing input was blood. Receptor source: an elderly man in good health.

The chain combines TRBV13 with TRBJ2-7, with TRBD1 identical over 9 bases. Germline V gene lookup returns CDR1 PRHDT and CDR2 FYEKMQ (reference sequence). The CDR3 is 15 residues long. Trimming cost V 6 bases and J 1 base; bases outside gene matches: 7. The CDR3 DNA follows: TGTGCCAGCAGTGGAGGACAGGGGCCTTCCTACGAGCAGTACTTC. The encoded protein is CASSGGQGPSYEQYF.

In its sample, this clonotype was seen a few times. The chain carries TRBV20-1 and TRBJ2-7, with TRBD2 identical over 7 bases. V was pared by 7 bases and J by 0 bases, with 6 bases of the junction left unmatched. The CDR3 is 13 residues long. Per germline, CDR1 DFQATT and CDR2 SNEGSKA (reference sequence). In DNA, the CDR3 is TGCAGTGTTCCCCGGGACTACTCCTACGAGCAGTACTTC. This translates into CSVPRDYSYEQYF.

The J gene is TRBJ1-3, the V gene TRBV27; perhaps TRBD1 as D (5 bases). The germline V gene has CDR1 MNHEY and CDR2 SMNVEV (reference sequence). The CDR3 extends over 14 amino acids. The V end lost 3 bases, the J end lost 2 bases, and 8 bases lay between the germline ends. The CDR3 DNA follows: TGTGCCAGCAGTTTGGGGGAACCTGGAAACACCATATATTTT. Its protein product is CASSLGEPGNTIYF.

The chain links TRBV7-2 to TRBJ2-1; D is undetermined. This CDR3 is built from 13 residues. V lost 4 bases and J lost 3, with 7 bases in between. The germline gives CDR1 SGHTA, CDR2 FQGNSA. The chain's CDR3 is CASSSTNYNEQFF. The CDR3 DNA follows: TGTGCCAGCAGCTCGACCAACTACAATGAGCAGTTCTTC. Full variable domain (outside the CDR3, taken from reference TRBV7-2 and TRBJ2-1): GAGVSQSPSNKVTEKGKDVELRCDPISGHTALYWYRQSLGQGLEFLIYFQGNSAPDKSGLPSDRFSAERTGGSVSTLTIQRTQQEDSAVYLCASSSTNYNEQFFGPGTRLTVL.

The CDR3 DNA reads as TGTGCCAGCAGCCAAGTCGTCCGGGGTGAGCAGTTCTTC. Protein sequence: CASSQVVRGEQFF. The chain joins TRBV4-2 to TRBJ2-1; possibly TRBD2 for D (5 bases). Germline V gives CDR1 LGHNA, CDR2 YNFKEQ. The V end lost 1 base, the J end lost 9 bases, and 10 bases lay between the germline ends. The CDR3 length is 13 residues.

V is TRBV25-1 and J is TRBJ2-5; weak D call: TRBD2 (6 bases). Trimming removed 8 bases from V and 11 bases from J, with 21 bases in between. The CDR3 runs 13 residues. Germline CDR1 MGHDK, CDR2 SYGVNS. The CDR3 region has the DNA TGTGCCAGCTATTCCGGGACTCTCTCGCGGCAGTACTTC. It yields the protein CASYSGTLSRQYF.

This chain uses TRBV20-1 with TRBJ2-1, with TRBD2 matching 10 bases. V shed 0 bases and J 4 bases; nucleotides not matched to a gene: 6. Germline V CDR1 and CDR2: DFQATT, SNEGSKA (reference sequence). The CDR3 runs to 16 residues. CDR3 nucleotide sequence: TGCAGTGCTAGAGATTCTAGCGGGAGAAATTACAATGAGCAGTTCTTC. It translates to CSARDSSGRNYNEQFF.

This clonotype was seen only a few times. The chain couples TRBV25-1 to TRBJ2-1, with D possibly TRBD2 on 6 matching bases. V dropped 3 bases and J dropped 0 bases, with 6 bases sitting between them. The CDR3 runs to 14 residues. In germline, CDR1 is MGHDK, CDR2 SYGVNS. In DNA form, the CDR3 reads TGTGCCAGCAGTGAGGGGGGCTCCTACAATGAGCAGTTCTTC. Its translation is CASSEGGSYNEQFF.

For this clonotype: An end of the junction does not agree with germline; a read error may underlie this. The chain links TRBV7-2 to TRBJ1-1; possibly TRBD1 for D (6 bases). This CDR3 contains 13 residues. Germline assignment: CDR1 SGHTA and CDR2 FQGNSA. DNA for the CDR3: TGTGCCAGCAGCTTTTCCCGGGACACCGAAGCTTTCTTT. Amino acids: CASSFSRDTEAFF.

The chain joins TRBV6-5 to TRBJ2-3; D gene unclear. Germline V gene lookup returns CDR1 MNHEY and CDR2 SVGAGI. The CDR3 has 14 residues. V lost 6 bases and J 0 bases, leaving 10 bases between the germline ends. The CDR3 spells CASRLTLSTDTQYF. The DNA of the CDR3 is TGTGCCAGCAGACTTACCCTGAGCACAGATACGCAGTATTTT.

This chain joins TRBV27 and TRBJ2-1; 8 bases fit TRBD2. CDR3 length equals 16 residues. The germline V gene encodes CDR1 MNHEY and CDR2 SMNVEV (reference sequence). Trimming at V came to 3 bases and at J to 4 bases, leaving 8 bases not matched to a gene. CDR3 DNA: TGTGCCAGCAGTTTTTTGGCTAGCGGGCGTTACAATGAGCAGTTCTTC. Translation: CASSFLASGRYNEQFF.

This clonotype was seen many times. CDR3 sequence: CASSLAGSNYEQYF. CDR3 DNA sequence: TGTGCCAGCAGCTTGGCAGGGTCAAACTACGAGCAGTACTTC. The V call is TRBV7-9, the J call TRBJ2-7, with D perhaps TRBD1 (5 bases). V shed 3 bases and J shed 3 bases, with 12 bases lying between them. This CDR3 contains 14 residues. Germline CDR1 SEHNR, CDR2 FQNEAQ (reference sequence).

The rearrangement uses TRBV2 and TRBJ2-7; 11 nucleotides match TRBD2. Germline V CDR1 and CDR2: SNHLY, FYNNEI. The CDR3 extends over 14 amino acids. After removal of 6 bases from V and 2 bases from J, the junction contained 3 bases not matched to a gene. The CDR3: CASRLAGDPYEQYF. CDR3 DNA: TGTGCCAGCAGACTAGCGGGGGACCCCTACGAGCAGTACTTC.

In this sample, this clonotype turned up a few times. The chain employs TRBV11-2 and TRBJ2-5, with a weak D call TRBD2 (7 bases). With 4 bases removed from V and 6 bases from J, the gap between germline ends came to 15 bases. The germline V gene has CDR1 SGHAT and CDR2 FQNNGV. The CDR3 contains 14 residues. The CDR3 sequence is CASSSSGGAKTQYF. The CDR3 DNA reads TGTGCCAGCAGCTCTAGTGGGGGGGCGAAGACCCAGTACTTC.

The CDR3 spells CASSFSATTNEKLFF. The CDR3, as DNA: TGTGCCAGCAGTTTCTCGGCTACAACTAATGAAAAACTGTTTTTT. The chain joins TRBV12-3 or TRBV12-4 to TRBJ1-4; no clear D. The CDR3 spans 15 residues. Trimming stripped 3 bases from V and 0 bases from J, with 8 bases between.

This clonotype was detected a few times. The J gene is TRBJ2-1, the V gene TRBV3-1, with 12 nucleotides matching TRBD1. Germline CDR1 LGHDT, CDR2 YNNKEL (reference sequence). There are 15 residues in the CDR3. V shed 0 bases, J shed 10 bases, and the junction held 4 bases outside the gene matches. DNA of the CDR3: TGTGCCAGCAGCCAAGATCGGGGGACAGGGGGCGAGCAGTTCTTC. This gives the protein CASSQDRGTGGEQFF.

The chain combines TRBV3-1 with TRBJ2-3; D is ambiguous. Germline V gene lookup returns CDR1 LGHDT and CDR2 YNNKEL (reference sequence). There are 15 residues in the CDR3. Trimming stripped 4 bases from V and 2 bases from J, with 13 bases between. CDR3 protein: CASSPNPTLTDTQYF. The CDR3 DNA is TGTGCCAGCAGCCCTAACCCGACCCTCACAGATACGCAGTATTTT.

The rearrangement uses TRBV5-1 and TRBJ2-1; D unclear. Germline V gene sequence: CDR1 SGHRS, CDR2 YFSETQ. This CDR3 spans 13 amino acids. Trimming cost V 4 bases and J 10 bases, with 15 bases left between them. DNA of the CDR3: TGCGCCAGCAGCGTGGAAGAGAGAACCGAGCAGTTCTTC. Protein sequence: CASSVEERTEQFF.

V usage is TRBV4-3 and J usage is TRBJ1-4; tentative D call: TRBD1 (6 bases). Trimming shortened V by 0 bases and J by 8 bases, and 13 bases separated the two germline ends. The CDR3 length is 15 residues. Germline CDR1 LGHNA, CDR2 YSLEER. The CDR3 loop reads CASSQDQGRLEKLFF. Here the CDR3 DNA reads TGCGCCAGCAGCCAAGATCAGGGGCGGCTCGAAAAACTGTTTTTT.

In its sample, this clonotype was seen a few times. The chain uses TRBV7-2 and TRBJ2-7; 12 bases are a match to TRBD2. Germline V gives CDR1 SGHTA, CDR2 FQGNSA. V trimming: 5 bases; J trimming: 2 bases; junction bases outside the gene matches: 4. The CDR3 consists of 15 residues. CDR3 loop: CASSKTSGRPYEQYF. In DNA, the CDR3 is TGTGCCAGCAGCAAGACTAGCGGGAGACCCTACGAGCAGTACTTC. The variable domain in full, with the rest retrieved from reference TRBV7-2 and TRBJ2-7, is GAGVSQSPSNKVTEKGKDVELRCDPISGHTALYWYRQSLGQGLEFLIYFQGNSAPDKSGLPSDRFSAERTGGSVSTLTIQRTQQEDSAVYLCASSKTSGRPYEQYFGPGTRLTVT.

The chain carries TRBV12-3 or TRBV12-4 and TRBJ1-2; a weak D match, TRBD1 (6 bases). The V end was cut by 5 bases, the J end by 4 bases, with 14 bases between. CDR3 length: 14 residues. CDR3 protein: CASSPGQQTYGYTF. The CDR3 DNA follows: TGTGCCAGCAGTCCCGGACAGCAAACCTATGGCTACACCTTC.

V gene TRBV12-3 or TRBV12-4 combines with J gene TRBJ2-5; TRBD1 might be the D (6 bases). The CDR3 has 14 residues. The germline V and J ends were trimmed by 1 base and 4 bases, with 10 bases remaining between them. In DNA form, the CDR3 reads TGTGCCAGCAGTTTAGTTTGGGGGCGAGAGACCCAGTACTTC. Translation gives CASSLVWGRETQYF.

The chain has TRBV7-2 and TRBJ1-2, with TRBD1 matching over 9 bases. With V trimmed by 5 bases and J by 4 bases, 8 bases remained unmatched. The CDR3 sequence is 15 residues long. Germline loops: CDR1 SGHTA, CDR2 FQGNSA. Written as DNA, the CDR3 is TGTGCCAGCAGCCCAGCCGGGACAGGGAGCTATGGCTACACCTTC. Encoded protein: CASSPAGTGSYGYTF.

This clonotype was picked up one time. With a much larger clone just one base away, this may be a read error. The chain joins TRBV9 to TRBJ2-5, with D possibly TRBD2 on 5 matching bases. V lost 3 bases to trimming and J lost 5 bases, with 17 bases between them. The CDR3 totals 15 residues. The V gene's germline CDR1 is SGDLS and CDR2 YYNGEE. The CDR3 reads CASSAGNPEEETQYF. CDR3 coding DNA: TGTGCCAGCAGCGCCGGGAACCCCGAGGAGGAGACCCAGTACTTC.

The J gene is TRBJ2-1, the V gene TRBV20-1; TRBD2 matches at 8 bases. The length of the CDR3 is 14 residues. Germline lookup yields CDR1 DFQATT and CDR2 SNEGSKA (reference sequence). Trimming cost V 2 bases and J 12 bases; bases outside gene matches: 12. CDR3 sequence: CSARLAGGDVAQFF. The CDR3 bases are TGCAGTGCTAGACTCGCGGGAGGTGATGTTGCGCAGTTCTTC.

V usage is TRBV12-3 or TRBV12-4 and J usage is TRBJ1-1, with 7 bases identical to TRBD1. Losses at the gene ends were 3 bases for V and 3 bases for J; bases not matched to a gene: 13. The CDR3 runs to 17 residues. CDR3 sequence: CASSLGRGSVFYTEAFF. As DNA, the CDR3 is TGTGCCAGCAGTTTGGGCAGGGGGTCCGTGTTCTACACTGAAGCTTTCTTT.

The V gene is TRBV20-1, the J gene TRBJ2-1, with D possibly matching TRBD2 (5 bases). Trimming cost V 4 bases and J 10 bases, with 23 bases left between them. The CDR3 extends over 15 amino acids. Germline V gives CDR1 DFQATT, CDR2 SNEGSKA (reference sequence). The DNA for the CDR3 is TGCAGTGCTACCTCTGCTGGAGGTCGAGGTAGGGAGCAGTTCTTC. This sequence encodes CSATSAGGRGREQFF.

V usage is TRBV20-1 and J usage is TRBJ2-7; 7 positions agree with TRBD1. This CDR3 comprises 16 residues. CDR1 and CDR2 (germline): DFQATT, SNEGSKA (reference sequence). The junction had 13 bases not matched to a gene; V was cut back by 2 bases and J by 3 bases. Here the CDR3 reads CSARNSKTGVGYEQYF. DNA of the CDR3: TGCAGTGCTAGAAACTCCAAAACAGGGGTGGGCTACGAGCAGTACTTC.

This chain links TRBV9 with TRBJ1-2, with D maybe TRBD1 (5 bases). The CDR3 has 12 residues. V was pared by 0 bases and J by 8 bases, with 8 bases between. Germline lookup yields CDR1 SGDLS and CDR2 YYNGEE. The CDR3 sequence: CASSVDQGGYTF. In DNA, the CDR3 is TGTGCCAGCAGCGTAGATCAGGGAGGCTACACCTTC.